The source of this T cell receptor beta chain is a study of T cell repertoires in cytomegalovirus infection. CDR3 length equals 14 residues. Germline V gene lookup returns CDR1 ENHRY and CDR2 SYGVKD. V trimming: 6 bases; J trimming: 6 bases; junction bases outside the gene matches: 9. Broader study findings: The cumulative frequency of public TCR beta families identified carriers of CMV plus the relevant HLA. There were HLA-C-restricted CMV-specific TCR beta clonotypes dominating the ex vivo response.

TCRdb reanalysed the reads using MiXCR and keeps one entry per CDR3 protein. The sample has approximately 990,000 distinct CDR3 sequences; roughly 30% are singletons. A remark on this clonotype: Its antigen is unidentified.

The receptor comes from a human donor in good health (CMV status not recorded). Some clones in this sample may be carry-over from other donors' samples. The chain recombines TRBV10-3 with TRBJ2-7; 9 bases map to TRBD1. Specimen: cultured CD8+ T cells from PBMCs, collected from culture after CMV antigen stimulation. Written as DNA, the CDR3 is TGTGCCATCAGCCGGACAGGGGAAACGGCCGAGCAGTACGTC. Residues: CAISRTGETAEQYV.